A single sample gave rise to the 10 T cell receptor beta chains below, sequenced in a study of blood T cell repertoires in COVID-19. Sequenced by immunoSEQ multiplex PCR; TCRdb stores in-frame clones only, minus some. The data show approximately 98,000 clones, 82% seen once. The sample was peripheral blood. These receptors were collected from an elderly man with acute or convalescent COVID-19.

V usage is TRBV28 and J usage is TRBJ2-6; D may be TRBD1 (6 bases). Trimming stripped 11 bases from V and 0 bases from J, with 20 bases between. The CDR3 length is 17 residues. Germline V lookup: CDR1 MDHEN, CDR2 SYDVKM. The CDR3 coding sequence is TGTGCCGATGTCCGGGACATTACAGTCTCTGGGGCCAACGTCCTGACTTTC. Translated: CADVRDITVSGANVLTF.

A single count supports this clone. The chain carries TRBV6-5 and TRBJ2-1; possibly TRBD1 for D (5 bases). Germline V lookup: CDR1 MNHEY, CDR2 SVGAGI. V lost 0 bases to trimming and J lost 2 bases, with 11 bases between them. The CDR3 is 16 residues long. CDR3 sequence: CASSYSSTGAYNEQFF. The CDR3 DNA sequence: TGTGCCAGCAGTTACTCGAGCACAGGAGCCTACAATGAGCAGTTCTTC.

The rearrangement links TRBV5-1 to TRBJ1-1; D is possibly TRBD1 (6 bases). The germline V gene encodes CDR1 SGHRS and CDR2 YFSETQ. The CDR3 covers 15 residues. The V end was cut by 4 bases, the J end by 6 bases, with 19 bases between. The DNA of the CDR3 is TGCGCCAGCAGCATGGACAGCCATCAAAGTGCTGAAGCTTTCTTT. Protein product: CASSMDSHQSAEAFF.

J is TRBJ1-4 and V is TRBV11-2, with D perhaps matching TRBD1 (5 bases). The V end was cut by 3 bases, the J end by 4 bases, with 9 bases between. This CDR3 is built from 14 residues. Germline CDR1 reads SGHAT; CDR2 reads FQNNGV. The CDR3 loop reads CASSLTANNEKLFF. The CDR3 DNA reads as TGTGCCAGCAGCTTGACAGCGAATAATGAAAAACTGTTTTTT.

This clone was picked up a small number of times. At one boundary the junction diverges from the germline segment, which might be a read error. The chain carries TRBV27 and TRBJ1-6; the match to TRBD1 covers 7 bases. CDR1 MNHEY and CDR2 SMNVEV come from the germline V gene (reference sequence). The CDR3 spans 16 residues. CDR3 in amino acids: CQRDRTISSYNSPLHF. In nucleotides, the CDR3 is TGCCAACGGGACAGAACCATTAGCTCCTATAATTCACCCCTCCACTTT.

Here the CDR3 DNA reads TGTGCCAGCAGCCTGGGGACAGCCCGGGGTGGGCCCCAGCATTTT. It codes for CASSLGTARGGPQHF. The V call is TRBV7-2, the J call TRBJ1-5, with 7 bases lining up with TRBD1. Germline V gene lookup returns CDR1 SGHTA and CDR2 FQGNSA. With V trimmed by 5 bases and J by 9 bases, 13 bases remained unmatched. The CDR3 runs 15 residues.

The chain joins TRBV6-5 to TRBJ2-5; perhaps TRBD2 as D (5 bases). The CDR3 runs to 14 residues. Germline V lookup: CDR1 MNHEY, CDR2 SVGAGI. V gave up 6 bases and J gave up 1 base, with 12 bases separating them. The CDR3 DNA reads TGTGCCAGCAGCCCCCCGGGGATCCAAGAGACCCAGTACTTC. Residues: CASSPPGIQETQYF.

The CDR3 is CASRSRGATYEQYF. CDR3 nucleotide sequence: TGTGCCAGCAGGTCTCGAGGTGCTACCTACGAGCAGTACTTC. The rearrangement uses TRBV11-2 and TRBJ2-7; the D is unclear. The CDR3 sequence is 14 residues long. CDR1 and CDR2 (germline): SGHAT, FQNNGV. Trimming took off 6 bases at V and 2 bases at J, with 14 bases between the two ends.

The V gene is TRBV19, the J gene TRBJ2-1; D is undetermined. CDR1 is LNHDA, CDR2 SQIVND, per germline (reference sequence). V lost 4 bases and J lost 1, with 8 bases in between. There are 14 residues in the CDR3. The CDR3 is CASSTPGSYNEQFF. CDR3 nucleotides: TGTGCCAGTAGTACGCCCGGGTCCTACAATGAGCAGTTCTTC.

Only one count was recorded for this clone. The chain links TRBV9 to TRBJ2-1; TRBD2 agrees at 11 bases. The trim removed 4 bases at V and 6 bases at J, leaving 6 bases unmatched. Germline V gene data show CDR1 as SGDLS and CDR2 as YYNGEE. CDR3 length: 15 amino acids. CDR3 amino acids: CASSLGTSGRNEQFF. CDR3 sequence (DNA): TGTGCCAGCAGCTTGGGGACTAGCGGTCGCAATGAGCAGTTCTTC. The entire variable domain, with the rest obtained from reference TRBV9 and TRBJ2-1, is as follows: DSGVTQTPKHLITATGQRVTLRCSPRSGDLSVYWYQQSLDQGLQFLIQYYNGEERAKGNILERFSAQQFPDLHSELNLSSLELGDSALYFCASSLGTSGRNEQFFGPGTRLTVL.